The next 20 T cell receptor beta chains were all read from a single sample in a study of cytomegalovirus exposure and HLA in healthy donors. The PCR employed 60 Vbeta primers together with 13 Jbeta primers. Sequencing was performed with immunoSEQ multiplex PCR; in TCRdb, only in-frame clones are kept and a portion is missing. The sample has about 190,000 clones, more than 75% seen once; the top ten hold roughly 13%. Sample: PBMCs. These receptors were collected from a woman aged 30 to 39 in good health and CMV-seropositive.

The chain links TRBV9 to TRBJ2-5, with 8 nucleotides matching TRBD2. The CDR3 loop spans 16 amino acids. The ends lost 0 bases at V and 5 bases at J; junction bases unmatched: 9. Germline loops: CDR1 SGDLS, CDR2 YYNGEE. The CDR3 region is CASSVAAGRAGETQYF. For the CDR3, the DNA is TGTGCCAGCAGCGTAGCCGCCGGGAGGGCCGGTGAGACCCAGTACTTC. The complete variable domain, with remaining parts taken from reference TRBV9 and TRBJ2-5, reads DSGVTQTPKHLITATGQRVTLRCSPRSGDLSVYWYQQSLDQGLQFLIQYYNGEERAKGNILERFSAQQFPDLHSELNLSSLELGDSALYFCASSVAAGRAGETQYFGPGTRLLVL.

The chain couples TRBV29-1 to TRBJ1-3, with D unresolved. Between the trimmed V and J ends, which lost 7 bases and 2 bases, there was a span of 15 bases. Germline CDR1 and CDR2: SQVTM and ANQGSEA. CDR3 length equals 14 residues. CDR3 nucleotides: TGCAGCGCAGCAGGAGGGCACGCTGGAAACACCATATATTTT. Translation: CSAAGGHAGNTIYF.

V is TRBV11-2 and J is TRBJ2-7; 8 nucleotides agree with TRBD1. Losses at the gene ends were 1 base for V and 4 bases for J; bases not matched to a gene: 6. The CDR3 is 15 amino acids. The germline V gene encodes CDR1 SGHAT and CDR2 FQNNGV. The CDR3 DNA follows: TGTGCCAGCAGCTTAGCTCCAGGGGGCGGATACGAGCAGTACTTC. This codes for CASSLAPGGGYEQYF.

The DNA for the CDR3 is TGTGCCACCCACCGGGGGAACACTGAAGCTTTCTTT. Translated, it gives CATHRGNTEAFF. The V gene is TRBV28, the J gene TRBJ1-1; no clear D. Trimming removed 10 bases from V and 1 base from J, with 10 bases in between. Germline CDR1 MDHEN, CDR2 SYDVKM. The CDR3 loop spans 12 amino acids.

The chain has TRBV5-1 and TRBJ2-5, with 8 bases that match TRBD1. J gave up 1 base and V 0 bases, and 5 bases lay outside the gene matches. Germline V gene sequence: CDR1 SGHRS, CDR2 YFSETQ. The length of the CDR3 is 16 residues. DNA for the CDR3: TGCGCCAGCAGCTTGGCCCTCGGACAGGGCCAAGAGACCCAGTACTTC. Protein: CASSLALGQGQETQYF.

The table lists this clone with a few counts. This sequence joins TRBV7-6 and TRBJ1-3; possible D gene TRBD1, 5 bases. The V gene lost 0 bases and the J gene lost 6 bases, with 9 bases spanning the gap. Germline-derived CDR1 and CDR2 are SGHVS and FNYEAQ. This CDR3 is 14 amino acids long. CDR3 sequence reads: CASSLAKQENTIYF. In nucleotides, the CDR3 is TGTGCCAGCAGCTTAGCAAAACAGGAAAACACCATATATTTT.

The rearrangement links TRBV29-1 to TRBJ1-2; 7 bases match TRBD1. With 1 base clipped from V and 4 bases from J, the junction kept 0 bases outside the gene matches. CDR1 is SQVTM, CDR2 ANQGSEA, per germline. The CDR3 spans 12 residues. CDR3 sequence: CSVEGQGYGYTF. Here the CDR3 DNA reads TGCAGCGTTGAAGGACAGGGCTATGGCTACACCTTC. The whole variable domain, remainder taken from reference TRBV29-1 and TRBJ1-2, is SAVISQKPSRDICQRGTSLTIQCQVDSQVTMMFWYRQQPGQSLTLIATANQGSEATYESGFVIDKFPISRPNLTFSTLTVSNMSPEDSSIYLCSVEGQGYGYTFGSGTRLTVV.

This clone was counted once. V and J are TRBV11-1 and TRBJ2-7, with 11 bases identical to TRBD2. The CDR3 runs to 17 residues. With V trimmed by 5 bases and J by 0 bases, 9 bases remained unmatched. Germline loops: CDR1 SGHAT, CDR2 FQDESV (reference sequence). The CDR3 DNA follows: TGTGCCAGCAGCCCAACTAGCGGGGGCGCGAACTCCTACGAGCAGTACTTC. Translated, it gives CASSPTSGGANSYEQYF.

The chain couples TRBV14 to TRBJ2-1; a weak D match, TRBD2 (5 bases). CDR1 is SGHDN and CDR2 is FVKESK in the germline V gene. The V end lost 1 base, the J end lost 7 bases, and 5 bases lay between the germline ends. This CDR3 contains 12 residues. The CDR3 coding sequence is TGTGCCAGCAGCCAAGGAGGGAATGAGCAGTTCTTC. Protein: CASSQGGNEQFF.

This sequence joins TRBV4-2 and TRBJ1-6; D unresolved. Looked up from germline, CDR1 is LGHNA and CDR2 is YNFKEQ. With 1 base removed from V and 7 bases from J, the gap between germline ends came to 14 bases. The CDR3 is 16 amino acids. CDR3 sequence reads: CASSQVSSLSNSPLHF. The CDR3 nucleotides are TGTGCCAGCAGCCAAGTTAGCAGCCTCTCAAATTCACCCCTCCACTTT.

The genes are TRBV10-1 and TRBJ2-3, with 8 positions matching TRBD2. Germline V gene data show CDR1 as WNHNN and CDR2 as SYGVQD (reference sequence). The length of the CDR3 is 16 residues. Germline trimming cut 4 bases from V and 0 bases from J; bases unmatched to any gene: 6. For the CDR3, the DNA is TGCGCCAGCAGTGGCACTAGCGGTGTGAGCACAGATACGCAGTATTTT. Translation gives CASSGTSGVSTDTQYF.

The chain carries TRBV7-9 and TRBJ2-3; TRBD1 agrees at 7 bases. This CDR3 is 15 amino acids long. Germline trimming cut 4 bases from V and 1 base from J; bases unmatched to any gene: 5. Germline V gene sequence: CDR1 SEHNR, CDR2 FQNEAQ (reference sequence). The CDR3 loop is CASSSTGRGTDTQYF. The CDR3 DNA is TGTGCCAGCAGCTCGACAGGGCGCGGCACAGATACGCAGTATTTT.

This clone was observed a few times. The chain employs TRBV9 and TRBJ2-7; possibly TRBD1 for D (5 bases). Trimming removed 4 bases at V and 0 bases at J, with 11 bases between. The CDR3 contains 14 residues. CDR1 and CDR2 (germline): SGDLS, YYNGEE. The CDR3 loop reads CASSSGHTSYEQYF. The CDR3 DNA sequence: TGTGCCAGCAGCTCAGGACACACCTCCTACGAGCAGTACTTC.

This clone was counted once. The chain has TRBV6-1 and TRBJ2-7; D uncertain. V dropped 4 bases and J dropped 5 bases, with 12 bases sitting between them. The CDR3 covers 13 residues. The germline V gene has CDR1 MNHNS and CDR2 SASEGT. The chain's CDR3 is CASSAASFHEQYF. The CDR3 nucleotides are TGTGCCAGCAGTGCGGCTAGTTTCCACGAGCAGTACTTC.

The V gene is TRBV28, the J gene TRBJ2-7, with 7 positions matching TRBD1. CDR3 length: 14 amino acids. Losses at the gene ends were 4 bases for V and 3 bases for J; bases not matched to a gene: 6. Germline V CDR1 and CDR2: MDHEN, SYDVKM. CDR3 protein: CASSSQTGIYEQYF. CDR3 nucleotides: TGTGCCAGCAGTTCTCAGACAGGGATCTACGAGCAGTACTTC.

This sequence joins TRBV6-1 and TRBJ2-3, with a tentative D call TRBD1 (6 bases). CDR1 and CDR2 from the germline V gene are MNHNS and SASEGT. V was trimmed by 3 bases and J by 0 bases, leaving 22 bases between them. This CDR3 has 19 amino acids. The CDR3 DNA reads TGTGCCAGCAGTGACCTCCTCGGCCTGACAGGTTCTAGCACAGATACGCAGTATTTT. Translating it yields CASSDLLGLTGSSTDTQYF.

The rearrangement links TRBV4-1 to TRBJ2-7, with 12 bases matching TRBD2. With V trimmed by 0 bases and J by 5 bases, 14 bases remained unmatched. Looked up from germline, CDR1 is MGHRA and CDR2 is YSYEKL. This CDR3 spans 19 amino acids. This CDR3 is CASSQDIVTSGRRDHEQYF. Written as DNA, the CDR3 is TGCGCCAGCAGCCAAGATATTGTAACTAGCGGGAGGAGAGACCACGAGCAGTACTTC.

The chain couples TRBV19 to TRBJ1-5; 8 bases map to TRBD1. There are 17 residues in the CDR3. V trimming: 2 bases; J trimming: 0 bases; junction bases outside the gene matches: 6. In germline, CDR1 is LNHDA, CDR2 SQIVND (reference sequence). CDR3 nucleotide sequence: TGTGCCAGTAGTATAAGGTCCAGGGGGCTTAGCAATCAGCCCCAGCATTTT. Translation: CASSIRSRGLSNQPQHF.

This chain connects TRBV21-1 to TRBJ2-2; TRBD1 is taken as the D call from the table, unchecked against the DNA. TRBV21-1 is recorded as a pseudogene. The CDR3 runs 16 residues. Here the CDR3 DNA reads TGTGCCAGCAGCAAACCCACGACAGATAACACCGGGGAGCTGTTTTTT. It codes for CASSKPTTDNTGELFF.

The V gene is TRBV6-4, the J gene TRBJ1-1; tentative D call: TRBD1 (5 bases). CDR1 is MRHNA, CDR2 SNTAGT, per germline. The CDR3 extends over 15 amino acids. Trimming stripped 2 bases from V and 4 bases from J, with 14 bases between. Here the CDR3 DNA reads TGTGCCAGCAGTGACCCCCCGGGGGATTTCACTGAAGCTTTCTTT. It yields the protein CASSDPPGDFTEAFF.